The clone carrying this T cell receptor (beta chain) was seen ten or more times. Antigen specificity is unknown. These data originate in a study of molecular identifiers for immune sequencing clone quantification. General study findings and limits: Clonotypes topping 20 RNA copies carried over 99% of effector molecules but under 1% of naive ones. Highly expanded clone sizes could be underestimated through barcode sharing by identical TCR molecules.

V lost 3 bases and J lost 1; bases outside the gene matches: 2. Germline V gene lookup returns CDR1 KGHDR and CDR2 SFDVKD. The CDR3 totals 15 residues. Via MiXCR, TCRdb re-called the PCR reads, giving one row per CDR3 protein. The table records some 320,000 distinct CDR3 sequences, roughly 23% of them present only once. As CD8+CD4-CCR7+CD45RA+ cells, naive CD8 T cells were sorted. Sequences were obtained from naive CD8+ T cells from blood, with Jurkat cell RNA spiked in. Subset in this sample: FACS-sorted CD8+CD4-CCR7+CD45RA+ naive T cells. This clonotype was sampled from a human donor in good health. Some libraries in this study had Jurkat cell RNA spiked in. The J gene is TRBJ2-3, the V gene TRBV24-1, with 8 bases matching TRBD2. CDR3 region: CATSDPTSGTDTQYF. CDR3 DNA sequence: TGTGCCACCAGTGATCCGACTAGCGGCACAGATACGCAGTATTTT.